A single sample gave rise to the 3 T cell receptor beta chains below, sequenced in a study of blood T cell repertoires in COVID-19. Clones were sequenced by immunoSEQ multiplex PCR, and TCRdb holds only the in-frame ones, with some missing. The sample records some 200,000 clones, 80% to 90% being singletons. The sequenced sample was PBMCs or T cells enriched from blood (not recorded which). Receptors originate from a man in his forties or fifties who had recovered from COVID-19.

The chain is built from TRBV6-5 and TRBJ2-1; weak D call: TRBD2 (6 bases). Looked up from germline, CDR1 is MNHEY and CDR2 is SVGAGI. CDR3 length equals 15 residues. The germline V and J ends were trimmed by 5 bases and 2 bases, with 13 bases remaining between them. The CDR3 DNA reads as TGTGCCAGCAGTACGATCGGAGGGCCCTACAATGAGCAGTTCTTC. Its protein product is CASSTIGGPYNEQFF.

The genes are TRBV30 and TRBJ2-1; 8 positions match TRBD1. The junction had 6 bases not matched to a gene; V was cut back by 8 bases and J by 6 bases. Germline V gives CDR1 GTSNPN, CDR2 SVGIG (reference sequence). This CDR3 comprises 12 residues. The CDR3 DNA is TGTGCCAGCCACAGGGGGAGCAATGAGCAGTTCTTC. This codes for CASHRGSNEQFF.

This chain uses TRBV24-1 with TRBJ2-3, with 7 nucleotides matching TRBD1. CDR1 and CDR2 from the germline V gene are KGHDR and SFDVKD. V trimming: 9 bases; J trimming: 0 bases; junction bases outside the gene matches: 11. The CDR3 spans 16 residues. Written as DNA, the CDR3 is TGTGCCACCCTACCCCGGGACAGATCTAGCACAGATACGCAGTATTTT. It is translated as CATLPRDRSSTDTQYF.